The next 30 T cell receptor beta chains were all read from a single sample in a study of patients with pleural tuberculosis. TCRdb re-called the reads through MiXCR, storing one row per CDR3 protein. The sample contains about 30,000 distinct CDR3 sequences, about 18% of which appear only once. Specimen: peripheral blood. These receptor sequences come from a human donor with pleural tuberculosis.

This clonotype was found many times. The CDR3 is CATGQGYTEAFF. DNA of the CDR3: TGTGCCACCGGACAGGGATACACTGAAGCTTTCTTT. The chain uses TRBV11-2 and TRBJ1-1; 8 positions agree with TRBD1. Trimming removed 10 bases from V and 3 bases from J; junction bases left unmatched: 4. The CDR3 loop spans 12 amino acids. The germline gives CDR1 SGHAT, CDR2 FQNNGV.

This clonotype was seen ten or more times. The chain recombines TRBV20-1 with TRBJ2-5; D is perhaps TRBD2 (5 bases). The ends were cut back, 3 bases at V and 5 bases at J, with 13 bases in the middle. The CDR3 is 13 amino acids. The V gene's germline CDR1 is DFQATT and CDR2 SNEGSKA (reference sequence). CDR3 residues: CSASKNRRETQYF. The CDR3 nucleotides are TGCAGTGCTAGTAAAAATAGGAGGGAGACCCAGTACTTC.

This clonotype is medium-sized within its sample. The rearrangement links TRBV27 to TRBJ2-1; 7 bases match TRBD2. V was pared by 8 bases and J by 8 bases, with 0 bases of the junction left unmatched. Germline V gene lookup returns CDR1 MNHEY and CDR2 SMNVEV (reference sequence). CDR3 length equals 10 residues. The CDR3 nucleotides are TGTGCCAGCGGGGGGGATGAGCAGTTCTTC. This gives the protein CASGGDEQFF.

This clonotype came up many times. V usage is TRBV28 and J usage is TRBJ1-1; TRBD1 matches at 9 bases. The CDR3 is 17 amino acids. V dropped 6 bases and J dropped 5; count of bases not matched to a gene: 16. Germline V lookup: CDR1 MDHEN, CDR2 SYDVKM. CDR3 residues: CASRVGGTGTGRTEAFF. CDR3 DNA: TGTGCCAGCAGAGTTGGGGGCACCGGGACAGGGAGGACTGAAGCTTTCTTT.

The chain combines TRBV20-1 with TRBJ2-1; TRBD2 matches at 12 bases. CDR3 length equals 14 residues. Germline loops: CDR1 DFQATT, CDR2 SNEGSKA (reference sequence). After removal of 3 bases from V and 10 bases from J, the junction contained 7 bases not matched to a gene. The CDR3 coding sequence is TGCAGTGCTAGGTCGGGACTAGCGGGCTTAGAGCAGTTCTTC. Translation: CSARSGLAGLEQFF.

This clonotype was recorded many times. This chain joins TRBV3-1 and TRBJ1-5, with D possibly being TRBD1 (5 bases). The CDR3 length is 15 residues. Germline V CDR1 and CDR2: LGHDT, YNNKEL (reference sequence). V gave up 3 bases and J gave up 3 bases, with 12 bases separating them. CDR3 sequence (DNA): TGTGCCAGCAGCCAGCTCGGGGGGACCAATCAGCCCCAGCATTTT. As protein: CASSQLGGTNQPQHF.

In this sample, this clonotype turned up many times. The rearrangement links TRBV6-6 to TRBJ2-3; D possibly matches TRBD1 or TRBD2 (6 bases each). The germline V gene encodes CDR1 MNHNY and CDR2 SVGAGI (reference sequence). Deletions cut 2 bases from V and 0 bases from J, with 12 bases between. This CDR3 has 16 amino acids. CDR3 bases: TGTGCCAGCAGTTACGGAAGGGGGGCGAGCACAGATACGCAGTATTTT. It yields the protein CASSYGRGASTDTQYF.

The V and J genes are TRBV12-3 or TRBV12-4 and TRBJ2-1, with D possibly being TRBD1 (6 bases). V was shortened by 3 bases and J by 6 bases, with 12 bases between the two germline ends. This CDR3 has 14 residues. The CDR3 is CASSFLGGINEQFF. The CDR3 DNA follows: TGTGCCAGCAGTTTTCTAGGGGGAATCAATGAGCAGTTCTTC.

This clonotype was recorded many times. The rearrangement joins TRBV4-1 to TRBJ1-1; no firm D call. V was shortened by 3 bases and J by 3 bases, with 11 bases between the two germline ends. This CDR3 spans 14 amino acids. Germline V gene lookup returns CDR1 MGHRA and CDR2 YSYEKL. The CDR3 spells CASSHPTRDTEAFF. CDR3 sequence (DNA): TGCGCCAGCAGCCACCCCACCCGGGACACTGAAGCTTTCTTT.

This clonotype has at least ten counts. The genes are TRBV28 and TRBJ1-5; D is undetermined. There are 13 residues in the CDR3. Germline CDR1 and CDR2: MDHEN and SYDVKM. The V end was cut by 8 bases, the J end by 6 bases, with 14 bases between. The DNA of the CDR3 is TGTGCCAGCGAAATGGCGTCGTCTCAGCCCCAGCATTTT. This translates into CASEMASSQPQHF.

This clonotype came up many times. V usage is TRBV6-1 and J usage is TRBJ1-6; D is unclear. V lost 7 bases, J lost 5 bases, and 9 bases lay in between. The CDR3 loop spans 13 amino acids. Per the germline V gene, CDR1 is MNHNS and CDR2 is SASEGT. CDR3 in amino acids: CASKTDDNSPLHF. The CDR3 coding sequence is TGTGCCAGCAAAACAGACGATAATTCACCCCTCCACTTT.

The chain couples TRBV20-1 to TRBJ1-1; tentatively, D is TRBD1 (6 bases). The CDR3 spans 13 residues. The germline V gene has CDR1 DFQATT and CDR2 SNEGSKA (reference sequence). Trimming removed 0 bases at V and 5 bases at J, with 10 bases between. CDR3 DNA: TGCAGTGCTAGAGATAGGGGGGGAACTGAAGCTTTCTTT. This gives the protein CSARDRGGTEAFF.

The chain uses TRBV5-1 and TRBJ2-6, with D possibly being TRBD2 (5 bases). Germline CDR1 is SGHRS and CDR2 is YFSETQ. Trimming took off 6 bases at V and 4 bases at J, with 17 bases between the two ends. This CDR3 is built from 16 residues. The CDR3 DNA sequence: TGCGCCAGCAATCCGGGATCCCCTCCGGGGGCCAACGTCCTGACTTTC. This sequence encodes CASNPGSPPGANVLTF.

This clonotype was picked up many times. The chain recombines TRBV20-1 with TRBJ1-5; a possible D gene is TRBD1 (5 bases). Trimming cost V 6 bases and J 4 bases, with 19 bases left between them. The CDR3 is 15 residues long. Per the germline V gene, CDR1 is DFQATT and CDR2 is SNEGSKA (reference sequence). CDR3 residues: CSARGAGGLNQPQHF. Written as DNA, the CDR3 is TGCAGTGCCCGAGGGGCGGGTGGTTTGAATCAGCCCCAGCATTTT.

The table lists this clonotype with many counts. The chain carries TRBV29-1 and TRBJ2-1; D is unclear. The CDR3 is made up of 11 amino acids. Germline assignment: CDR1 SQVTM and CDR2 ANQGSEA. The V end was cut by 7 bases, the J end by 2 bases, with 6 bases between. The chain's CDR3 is CSALTYNEQFF. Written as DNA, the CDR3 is TGCAGCGCCCTCACCTACAATGAGCAGTTCTTC.

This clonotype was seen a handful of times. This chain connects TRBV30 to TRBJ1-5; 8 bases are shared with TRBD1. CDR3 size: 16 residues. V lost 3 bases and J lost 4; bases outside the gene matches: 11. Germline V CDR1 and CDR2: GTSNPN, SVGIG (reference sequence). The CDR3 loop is CAWRHAGQGVNQPQHF. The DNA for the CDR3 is TGTGCCTGGAGACATGCTGGACAGGGAGTGAATCAGCCCCAGCATTTT. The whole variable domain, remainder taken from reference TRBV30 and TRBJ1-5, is SQTIHQWPATLVQPVGSPLSLECTVEGTSNPNLYWYRQAAGRGLQLLFYSVGIGQISSEVPQNLSASRPQDRQFILSSKKLLLSDSGFYLCAWRHAGQGVNQPQHFGDGTRLSIL.

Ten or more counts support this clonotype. CDR3 bases: TGCGCCAGCAGCCAAGTAGGACTAGCGGGGACCTACAATGAGCAGTTCTTC. Translation gives CASSQVGLAGTYNEQFF. This chain joins TRBV4-1 and TRBJ2-1; 12 bases map to TRBD2. The CDR3 length is 17 residues. Germline CDR1 MGHRA, CDR2 YSYEKL. V was pared by 1 base and J by 2 bases, with 3 bases of the junction left unmatched.

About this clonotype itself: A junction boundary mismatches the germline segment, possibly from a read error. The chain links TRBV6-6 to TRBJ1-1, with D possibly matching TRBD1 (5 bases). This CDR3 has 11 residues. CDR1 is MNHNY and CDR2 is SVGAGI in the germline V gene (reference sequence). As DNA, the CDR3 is TGCGCCAGCAGTGGTCCAGGGGAAGCTTTCTTT. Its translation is CASSGPGEAFF.

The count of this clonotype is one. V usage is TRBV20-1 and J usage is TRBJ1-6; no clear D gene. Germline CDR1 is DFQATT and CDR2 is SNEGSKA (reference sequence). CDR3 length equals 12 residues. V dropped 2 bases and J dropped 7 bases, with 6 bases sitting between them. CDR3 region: CSARTSNSPLHF. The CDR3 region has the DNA TGCAGTGCTAGAACTAGCAATTCACCCCTCCACTTT.

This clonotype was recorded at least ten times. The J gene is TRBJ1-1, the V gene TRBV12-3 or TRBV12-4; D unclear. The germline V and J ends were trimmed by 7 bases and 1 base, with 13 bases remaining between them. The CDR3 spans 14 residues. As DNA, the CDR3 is TGTGCCAGCACCCTATGGGCCACGAACACTGAAGCTTTCTTT. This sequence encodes CASTLWATNTEAFF.

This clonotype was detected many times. The CDR3 DNA reads TGTGCCAGCAGTTCGTTCGGACTAGCGGGAGACAACACAGATACGCAGTATTTT. Protein sequence: CASSSFGLAGDNTDTQYF. J is TRBJ2-3 and V is TRBV6-1; the match to TRBD2 covers 13 bases. This CDR3 spans 18 amino acids. Germline CDR1 MNHNS, CDR2 SASEGT. V trimming: 5 bases; J trimming: 2 bases; junction bases outside the gene matches: 10.

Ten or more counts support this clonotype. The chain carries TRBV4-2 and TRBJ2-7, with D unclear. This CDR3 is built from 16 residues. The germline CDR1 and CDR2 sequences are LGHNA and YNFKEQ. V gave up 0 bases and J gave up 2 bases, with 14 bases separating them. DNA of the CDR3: TGTGCCAGCAGCCAAGATATCGCCGGCCGAGCCTACGAGCAGTACTTC. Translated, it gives CASSQDIAGRAYEQYF.

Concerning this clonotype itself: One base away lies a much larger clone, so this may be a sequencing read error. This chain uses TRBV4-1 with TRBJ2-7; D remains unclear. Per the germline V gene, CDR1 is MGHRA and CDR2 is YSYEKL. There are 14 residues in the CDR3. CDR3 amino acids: CASSQAGTSYGQYF. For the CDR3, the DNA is TGCGCCAGCAGCCAAGCTGGCACGTCCTACGGGCAGTACTTC.

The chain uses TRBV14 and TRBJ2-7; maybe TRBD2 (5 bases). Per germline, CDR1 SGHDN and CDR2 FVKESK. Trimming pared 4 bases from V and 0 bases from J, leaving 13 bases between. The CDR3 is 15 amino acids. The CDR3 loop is CASSRLDLSSYEQYF. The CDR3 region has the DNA TGTGCCAGCAGCCGACTGGACTTAAGCTCCTACGAGCAGTACTTC.

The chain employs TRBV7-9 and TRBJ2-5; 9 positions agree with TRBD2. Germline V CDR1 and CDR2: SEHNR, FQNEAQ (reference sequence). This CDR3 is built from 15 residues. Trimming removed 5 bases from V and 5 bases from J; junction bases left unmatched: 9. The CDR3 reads CASSVKRGAGETQYF. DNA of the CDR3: TGTGCCAGCAGCGTAAAGCGGGGGGCGGGTGAGACCCAGTACTTC. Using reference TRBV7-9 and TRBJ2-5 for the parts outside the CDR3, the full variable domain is DTGVSQNPRHKITKRGQNVTFRCDPISEHNRLYWYRQTLGQGPEFLTYFQNEAQLEKSRLLSDRFSAERPKGSFSTLEIQRTEQGDSAMYLCASSVKRGAGETQYFGPGTRLLVL.

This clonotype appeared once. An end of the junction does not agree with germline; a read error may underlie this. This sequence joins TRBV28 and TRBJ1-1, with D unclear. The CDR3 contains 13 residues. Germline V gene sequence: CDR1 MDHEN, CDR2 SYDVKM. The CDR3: CSSSWHLNTEAFF. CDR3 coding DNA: TGTTCCAGCAGTTGGCACCTGAACACTGAAGCTTTCTTT.

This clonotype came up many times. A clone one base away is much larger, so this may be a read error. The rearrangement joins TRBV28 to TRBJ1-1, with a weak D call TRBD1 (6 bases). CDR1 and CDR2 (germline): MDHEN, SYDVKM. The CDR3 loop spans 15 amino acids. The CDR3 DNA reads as TGTGCCAGCAGTCGATACAGGGCGGTGAACACTGAAGCTTCCTTT. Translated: CASSRYRAVNTEASF.

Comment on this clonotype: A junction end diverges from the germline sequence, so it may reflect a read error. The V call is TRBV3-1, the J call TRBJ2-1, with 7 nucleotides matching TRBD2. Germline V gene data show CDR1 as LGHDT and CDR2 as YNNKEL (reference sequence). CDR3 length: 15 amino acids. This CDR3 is CAISPGLGHSYEQFF. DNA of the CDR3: TGTGCCATCAGCCCCGGACTAGGTCATTCCTATGAGCAGTTCTTC.

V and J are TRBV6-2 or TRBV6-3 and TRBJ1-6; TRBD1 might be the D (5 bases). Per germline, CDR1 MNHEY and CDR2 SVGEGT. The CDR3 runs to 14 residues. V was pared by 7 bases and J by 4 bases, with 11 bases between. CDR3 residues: CASTTRGYNSPLHF. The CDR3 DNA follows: TGTGCCAGCACCACGCGGGGGTATAATTCACCCCTCCACTTT.

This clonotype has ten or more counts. CDR3 in amino acids: CASSHRTGGGEQFF. DNA of the CDR3: TGTGCCAGCAGCCACAGGACAGGGGGAGGTGAGCAGTTCTTC. This chain connects TRBV3-1 to TRBJ2-1; TRBD1 agrees at 10 bases. CDR1 and CDR2 (germline): LGHDT, YNNKEL (reference sequence). The CDR3 is 14 residues long. The V and J ends lost 3 bases and 9 bases, in that order; junction bases with no gene match: 5.